This note documents a single T cell receptor (beta chain) sequence. The source of the sample is a study of blood T cell repertoires in COVID-19. Turning to the study itself: Whether acute or convalescent, the COVID-19 samples came from the United States, Italy and Spain. The analysed material was cDNA or gDNA that came from T cells, B-cell-depleted T cells, or PBMCs.

CDR1 and CDR2 from the germline V gene are SGHRS and YFSETQ. The CDR3 has 15 residues. The ends lost 6 bases at V and 3 bases at J; junction bases unmatched: 9. Per the authors' pipeline: It was from reference gene primer amplification that nucleated cell counts were estimated. Profiled with immunoSEQ multiplex PCR; TCRdb holds only in-frame clones, not every one. That table furnishes V, J and clone size, whereas the DNA furnished D and trimming. The table includes 54,000 or so clones, more than 75% detected once. The sequencing sample was made of peripheral blood. J is TRBJ2-1 and V is TRBV5-1; TRBD1 matches 7 bases. The sequence was obtained from a woman of 80 years or more with acute or convalescent COVID-19. The CDR3 sequence is CASNLLGGGYNEQFF. For the CDR3, the DNA is TGCGCCAGCAACCTACTAGGGGGCGGCTACAATGAGCAGTTCTTC.